This T cell receptor (beta chain) was identified during a study of OX40 agonist ivuxolimab in advanced cancers. General study points: The antigens recognized by the expanded peripheral T cells, that is their antigen specificity, were not determined.

Sequencing used immunoSEQ multiplex PCR; TCRdb keeps in-frame clones, though not all of them. The data hold 72,000 or so clones, with 70% to 90% observed a single time. In this sample, this clone turned up a few times. Its cognate antigen is unknown. The CDR3 totals 14 residues. The V end was cut by 3 bases, the J end by 1 base, with 13 bases between. The germline gives CDR1 GTSNPN, CDR2 SVGIG (reference sequence). This clonotype originated in an adult with an advanced solid tumor such as melanoma, head and neck, liver or kidney cancer. This sequence joins TRBV30 and TRBJ2-7; D is unresolved. The starting material was CD4+ or CD8+ T cells sorted from blood, obtained in a trial of the OX40 agonist ivuxolimab. This CDR3 is CAWSRSAPSYEQYF. The CDR3 DNA follows: TGTGCCTGGAGCCGAAGCGCGCCTTCCTACGAGCAGTACTTC.